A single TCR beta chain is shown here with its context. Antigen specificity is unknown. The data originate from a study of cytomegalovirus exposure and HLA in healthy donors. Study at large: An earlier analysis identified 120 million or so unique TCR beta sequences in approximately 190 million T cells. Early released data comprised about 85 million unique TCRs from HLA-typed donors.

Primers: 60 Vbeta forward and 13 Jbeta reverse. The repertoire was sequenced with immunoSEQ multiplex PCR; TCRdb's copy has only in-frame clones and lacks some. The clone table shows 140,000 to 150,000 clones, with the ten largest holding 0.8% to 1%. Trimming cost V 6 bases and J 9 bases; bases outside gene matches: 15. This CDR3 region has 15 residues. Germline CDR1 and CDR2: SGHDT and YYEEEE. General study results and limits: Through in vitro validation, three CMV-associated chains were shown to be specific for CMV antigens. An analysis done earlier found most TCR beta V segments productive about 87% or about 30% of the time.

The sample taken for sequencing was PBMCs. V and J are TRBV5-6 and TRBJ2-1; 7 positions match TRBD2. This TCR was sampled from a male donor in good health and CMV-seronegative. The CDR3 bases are TGTGCCAGCATCCAAACGGGGGGTACGACAATTGAGCAGTTCTTC. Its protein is CASIQTGGTTIEQFF.